This paragraph reports one T cell receptor beta chain. Its antigen remains unknown. This sample was taken from a study of OX40 agonist ivuxolimab in advanced cancers. Study at large: The diagnoses of dose-escalation patients were hepatocellular carcinoma, melanoma, renal cell or head and neck cancer.

Study findings and constraints: At 0.1 to 3.0 mg/kg, CD4+ and CD8+ blood T cells expanded clonally by week 6.

Assay used: immunoSEQ multiplex PCR; TCRdb lists only in-frame clones, some missing. The sample holds about 73,000 clones, around 80% seen once. The sequencing used CD4+ or CD8+ T cells sorted from blood, collected in a trial of the OX40 agonist ivuxolimab. The receptor was derived from an adult with an advanced solid tumor such as melanoma, head and neck, liver or kidney cancer.

For the CDR3, the DNA is TGCGCCAGCAGCTCAAGGGGGCCTGACACTGAAGCTTTCTTT. It encodes CASSSRGPDTEAFF. The chain is built from TRBV5-1 and TRBJ1-1; 7 nucleotides line up with TRBD1. This CDR3 has 14 amino acids. Germline CDR1 reads SGHRS; CDR2 reads YFSETQ. V shed 3 bases and J 3 bases; nucleotides not matched to a gene: 5.